These T cell receptor beta chains were read from a single sample in a study of preoperative IRX-2 immunotherapy in early breast cancer. Libraries were prepared by immunoSEQ multiplex PCR; TCRdb keeps only in-frame clonotypes and omits some of them. Of 20,000 to 30,000 clones listed, about 75% are singletons. The input for sequencing was lymph node tissue, taken after IRX-2 immunotherapy. The source is a human donor with breast cancer. CDR3s include the opening cysteine and the closing phenylalanine or tryptophan. A D gene is named only where the DNA matches it firmly. Clone size appears in some rows only: once, few, many, or a class for an expanded clone.

j_gene,v_gene,abundance,d_gene,CDR3nt,CDR3aa
TRBJ2-7,TRBV6-9,.,TRBD1,TGTGCCAGCAGCCCTCCCGGGACAGTATCCTTCGAGCAGTACTTC,CASSPPGTVSFEQYF
TRBJ2-3,TRBV28,.,.,TGTGCCAGCAGTTCCCCCCAAGGGGACGGGACAGATACGCAGTATTTT,CASSSPQGDGTDTQYF
TRBJ1-4,TRBV19,.,.,TGTGCCAGTAGTAGGCAGAGGGAAGTTGAAAAACTGTTTTTT,CASSRQREVEKLFF
TRBJ1-1,TRBV5-1,.,.,TGCGCCAGCAGCTTGTTGACGGGGAACACTGAAGCTTTCTTT,CASSLLTGNTEAFF
TRBJ2-7,TRBV30,.,.,TGTGCCTGGAGGACATTCGGGGCCCGCGAGCAGTACTTC,CAWRTFGAREQYF
TRBJ2-2,TRBV7-1,.,TRBD1,TGTGCCAGCAGATTATTTGACAGGGATCACACCGGGGAGCTGTTTTTT,CASRLFDRDHTGELFF
TRBJ2-3,TRBV27,.,.,TGTGCCAGCAATCCCCGCGGACGGGATGACACAGATACGCAGTATTTT,CASNPRGRDDTDTQYF
TRBJ2-7,TRBV19,.,TRBD2,TGTGCCAGTAGTATAGGACTGGCTAGCGGATACGAGCAGTACTTC,CASSIGLASGYEQYF
TRBJ1-5,TRBV18,.,.,TGTGCCAGCTCACCGTCCGGACAGCACAATCAGCCCCAGCATTTT,CASSPSGQHNQPQHF
TRBJ2-2,TRBV28,.,TRBD1,TGTGCCAGCAGTTCCCGGGACAGGAACACCGGGGAGCTGTTTTTT,CASSSRDRNTGELFF
TRBJ2-2,TRBV11-3,few,.,TGTGCCAGCATCTCTGATGGAGGAGTAGCCGGGGAGCTGTTTTTT,CASISDGGVAGELFF
TRBJ1-1,TRBV14,once,.,TGTGCCAGCAGCCAGTTAATTGGGGTGAACACTGAAGCTTTCTTT,CASSQLIGVNTEAFF
TRBJ1-5,TRBV19,.,.,TGTGCCAGTAACGGTAAAGGGCCAGGAGGCAATCAGCCCCAGCATTTT,CASNGKGPGGNQPQHF
TRBJ2-1,TRBV10-1,once,TRBD2,TGCGCCAGCAGTGCCACTAGCGGGAAAGGTAACAATGAGCAGTTCTTC,CASSATSGKGNNEQFF
TRBJ2-2,TRBV18,.,TRBD2,TGTGCCAGCTCAACTAGCGGGAGGGCCACCGGGGAGCTGTTTTTT,CASSTSGRATGELFF
TRBJ2-1,TRBV11-3,few,.,TGTGCCAGCAGCTTGATAGGTGAGACTAGCAATGAGCAGTTCTTC,CASSLIGETSNEQFF
TRBJ1-2,TRBV8-2,.,.,TGTGCCAGCAGTTTCCCCGACAGGGTGGGTAGCTATGGCTACACCTTC,CASSFPDRVGSYGYTF
TRBJ1-5,TRBV4-1,few,TRBD1,TGCGCCAGCAGCCAAGAATCAGGGGGAAGCAATCAGCCCCAGCATTTT,CASSQESGGSNQPQHF
TRBJ1-3,TRBV6-8,.,TRBD1,TGTGCCAGCAGTTTTTCTCCCAGGACAGGGAGTTCCGGAAACACCATATATTTT,CASSFSPRTGSSGNTIYF
TRBJ2-5,TRBV11-3,.,TRBD2,TGTGCCAGCAGCCTTCCCAGATCGGGAGGGGGGGAGACCCAGTACTTC,CASSLPRSGGGETQYF
TRBJ2-5,TRBV6-8,.,TRBD2,TGTGCCAGCAGTCCCCTCTTTAGCGGGAGAGGAGAGACCCAGTACTTC,CASSPLFSGRGETQYF
TRBJ2-1,TRBV7-6,.,.,TGTGCCAGCAGCTTTGGCTCGGTGTACGCTGAGCAGTTCTTC,CASSFGSVYAEQFF
TRBJ1-2,TRBV28,once,.,TGTGCCAGCAGTTTAAACTACTATGGCTACACCTTC,CASSLNYYGYTF
TRBJ2-5,TRBV11-3,few,TRBD1,TGTGCCAGCAGCTCGCGAGGGACAGCTCAAGAGACCCAGTACTTC,CASSSRGTAQETQYF